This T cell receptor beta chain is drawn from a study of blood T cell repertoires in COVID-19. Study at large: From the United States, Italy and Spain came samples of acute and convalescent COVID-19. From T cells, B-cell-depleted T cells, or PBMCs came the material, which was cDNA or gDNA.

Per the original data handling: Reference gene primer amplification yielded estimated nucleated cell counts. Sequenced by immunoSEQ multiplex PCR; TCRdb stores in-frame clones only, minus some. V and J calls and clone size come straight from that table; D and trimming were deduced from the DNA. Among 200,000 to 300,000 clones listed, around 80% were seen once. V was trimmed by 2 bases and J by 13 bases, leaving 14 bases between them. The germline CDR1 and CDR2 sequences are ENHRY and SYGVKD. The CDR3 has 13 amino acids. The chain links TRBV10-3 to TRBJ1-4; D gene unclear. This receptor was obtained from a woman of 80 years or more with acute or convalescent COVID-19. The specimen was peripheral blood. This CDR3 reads CAISEIMGDTLFF. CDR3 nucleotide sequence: TGTGCCATCAGTGAGATAATGGGAGACACACTGTTTTTT.